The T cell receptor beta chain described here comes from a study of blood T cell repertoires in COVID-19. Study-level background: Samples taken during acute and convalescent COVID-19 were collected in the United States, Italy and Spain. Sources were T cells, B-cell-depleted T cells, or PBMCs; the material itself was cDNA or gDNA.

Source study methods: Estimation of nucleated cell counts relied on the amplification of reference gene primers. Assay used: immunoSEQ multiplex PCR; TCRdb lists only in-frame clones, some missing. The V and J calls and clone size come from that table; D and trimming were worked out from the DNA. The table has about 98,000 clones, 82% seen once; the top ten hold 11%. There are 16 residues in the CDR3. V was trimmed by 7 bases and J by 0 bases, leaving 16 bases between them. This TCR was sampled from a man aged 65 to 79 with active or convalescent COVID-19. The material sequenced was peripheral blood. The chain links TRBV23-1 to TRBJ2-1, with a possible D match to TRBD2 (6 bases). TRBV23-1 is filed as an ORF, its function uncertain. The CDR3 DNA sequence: TGCGCCAGCAAGCCGCGGAGGGGAGTCTCCTACAATGAGCAGTTCTTC. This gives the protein CASKPRRGVSYNEQFF.